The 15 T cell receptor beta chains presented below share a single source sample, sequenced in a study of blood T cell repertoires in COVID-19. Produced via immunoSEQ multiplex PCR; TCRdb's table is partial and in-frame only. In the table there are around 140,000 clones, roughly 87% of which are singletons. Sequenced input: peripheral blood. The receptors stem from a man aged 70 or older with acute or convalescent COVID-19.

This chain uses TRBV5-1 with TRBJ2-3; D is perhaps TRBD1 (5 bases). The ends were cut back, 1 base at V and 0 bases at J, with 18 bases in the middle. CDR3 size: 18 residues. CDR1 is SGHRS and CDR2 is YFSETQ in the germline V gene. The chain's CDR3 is CASSLWATVYASTDTQYF. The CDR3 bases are TGCGCCAGCAGCTTGTGGGCGACAGTCTATGCTAGCACAGATACGCAGTATTTT.

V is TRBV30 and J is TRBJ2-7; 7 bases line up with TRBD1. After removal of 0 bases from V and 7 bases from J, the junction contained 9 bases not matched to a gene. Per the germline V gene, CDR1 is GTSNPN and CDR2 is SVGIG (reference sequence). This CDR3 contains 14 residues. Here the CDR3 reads CAWSVGQGVGEQYF. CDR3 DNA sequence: TGTGCCTGGAGTGTAGGTCAGGGGGTGGGGGAGCAGTACTTC.

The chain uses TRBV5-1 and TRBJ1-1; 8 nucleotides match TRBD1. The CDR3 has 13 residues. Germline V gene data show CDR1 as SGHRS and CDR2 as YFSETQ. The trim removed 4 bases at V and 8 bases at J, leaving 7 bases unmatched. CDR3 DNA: TGCGCCAGCAGCGGAGGACAGGGAAGGGAAGCTTTCTTT. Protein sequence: CASSGGQGREAFF.

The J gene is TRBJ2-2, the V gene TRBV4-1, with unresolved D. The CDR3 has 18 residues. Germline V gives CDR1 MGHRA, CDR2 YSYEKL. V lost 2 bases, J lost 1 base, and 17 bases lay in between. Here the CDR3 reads CASSQHVVLELNTGELFF. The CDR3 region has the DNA TGCGCCAGCAGCCAACATGTGGTCCTAGAATTGAACACCGGGGAGCTGTTTTTT.

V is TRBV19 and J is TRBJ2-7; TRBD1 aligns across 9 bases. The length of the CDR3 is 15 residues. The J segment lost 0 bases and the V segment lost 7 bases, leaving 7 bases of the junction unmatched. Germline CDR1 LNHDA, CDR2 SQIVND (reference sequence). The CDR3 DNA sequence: TGTGCCAGTAACCCCCGACAGGGGGGCTCCTACGAGCAGTACTTC. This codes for CASNPRQGGSYEQYF.

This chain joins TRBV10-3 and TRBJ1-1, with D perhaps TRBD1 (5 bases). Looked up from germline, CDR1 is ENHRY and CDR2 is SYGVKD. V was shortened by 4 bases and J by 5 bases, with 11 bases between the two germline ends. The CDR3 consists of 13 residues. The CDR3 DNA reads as TGTGCCATCAGTGTCAGGGAAAGTACTGAAGCTTTCTTT. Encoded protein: CAISVRESTEAFF.

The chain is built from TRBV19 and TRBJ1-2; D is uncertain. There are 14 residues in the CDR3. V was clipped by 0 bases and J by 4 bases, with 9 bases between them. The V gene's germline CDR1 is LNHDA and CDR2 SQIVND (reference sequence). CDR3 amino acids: CASSIDRIAYGYTF. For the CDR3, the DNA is TGTGCCAGTAGTATAGACAGGATTGCCTATGGCTACACCTTC.

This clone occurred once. CDR3 coding DNA: TGTGCCAGCAGCTTGGGACTAGCGGCTTCGAACACCGGGGAGCTGTTTTTT. As protein: CASSLGLAASNTGELFF. The chain employs TRBV7-9 and TRBJ2-2, with 11 bases matching TRBD2. Germline V CDR1 and CDR2: SEHNR, FQNEAQ (reference sequence). The CDR3 contains 17 residues. J was trimmed by 0 bases and V by 3 bases; bases with no gene match: 3.

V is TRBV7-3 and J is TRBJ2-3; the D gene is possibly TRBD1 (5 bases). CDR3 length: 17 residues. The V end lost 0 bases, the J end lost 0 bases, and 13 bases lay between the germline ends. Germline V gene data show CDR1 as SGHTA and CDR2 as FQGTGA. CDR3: CASSLTHMGPSTDTQYF. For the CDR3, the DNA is TGTGCCAGCAGCTTAACCCACATGGGGCCAAGCACAGATACGCAGTATTTT.

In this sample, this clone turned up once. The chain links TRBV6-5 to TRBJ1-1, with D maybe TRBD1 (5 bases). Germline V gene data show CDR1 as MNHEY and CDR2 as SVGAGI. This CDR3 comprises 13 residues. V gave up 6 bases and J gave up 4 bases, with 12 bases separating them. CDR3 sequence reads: CASRGRWGTEAFF. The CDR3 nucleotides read TGTGCCAGCAGGGGGCGCTGGGGCACTGAAGCTTTCTTT.

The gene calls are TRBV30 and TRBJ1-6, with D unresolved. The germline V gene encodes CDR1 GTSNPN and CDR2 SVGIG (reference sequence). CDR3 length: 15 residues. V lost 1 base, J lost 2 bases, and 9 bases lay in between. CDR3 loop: CAWSDGSTYNSPLHF. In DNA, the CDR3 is TGTGCCTGGAGTGACGGGAGCACCTATAATTCACCCCTCCACTTT.

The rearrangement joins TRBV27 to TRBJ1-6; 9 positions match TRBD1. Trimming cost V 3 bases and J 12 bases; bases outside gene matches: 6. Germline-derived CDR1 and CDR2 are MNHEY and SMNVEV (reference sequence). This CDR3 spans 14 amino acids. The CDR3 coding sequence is TGTGCCAGCAGTTTCCCGGGACAGGGTAAACCCCTCCACTTT. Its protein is CASSFPGQGKPLHF.

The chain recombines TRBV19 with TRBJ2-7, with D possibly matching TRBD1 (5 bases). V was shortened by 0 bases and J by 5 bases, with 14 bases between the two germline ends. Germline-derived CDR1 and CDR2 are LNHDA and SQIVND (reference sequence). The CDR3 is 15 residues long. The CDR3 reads CASSIDLDRRDEQYF. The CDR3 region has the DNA TGTGCCAGTAGTATAGATCTAGACAGACGCGACGAGCAGTACTTC.

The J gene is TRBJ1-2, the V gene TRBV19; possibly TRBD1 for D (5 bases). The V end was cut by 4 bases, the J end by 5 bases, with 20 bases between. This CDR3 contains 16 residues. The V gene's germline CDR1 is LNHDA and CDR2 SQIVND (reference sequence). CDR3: CASSKRDSLGPYGYTF. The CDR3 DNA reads TGTGCCAGTAGTAAGAGGGACTCTCTAGGCCCGTATGGCTACACCTTC.

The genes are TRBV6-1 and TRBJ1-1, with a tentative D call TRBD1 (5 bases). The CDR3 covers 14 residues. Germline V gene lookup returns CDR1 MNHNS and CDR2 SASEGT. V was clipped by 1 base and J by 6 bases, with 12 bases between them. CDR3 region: CASSEGRGSAEAFF. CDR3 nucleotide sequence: TGTGCCAGCAGTGAAGGTAGGGGATCGGCTGAAGCTTTCTTT.